Detailed here is one T cell receptor beta chain. The antigen is not known. The sample belongs to a study of T cell responses to AZD1222 COVID-19 vaccine. The CDR3 has 15 residues. Germline CDR1 is SGHRS and CDR2 is YFSETQ. The J segment lost 3 bases and the V segment lost 4 bases, leaving 4 bases of the junction unmatched. Profiling relied on immunoSEQ multiplex PCR, and the TCRdb table lists in-frame clones only, not all of them. The sample totals over 120,000 clones. Whole-study findings and limits: Only a handful of AZD1222 recipients tested seropositive at baseline.

The J gene is TRBJ2-5, the V gene TRBV5-1, with 12 bases that match TRBD2. The TCR was taken from an adult in good health. Material for sequencing was peripheral blood. The CDR3 is CASSQGLAGKETQYF. In DNA, the CDR3 is TGCGCCAGCAGCCAAGGACTAGCGGGGAAAGAGACCCAGTACTTC.